This T cell receptor beta chain was observed in a study of graft-versus-host responses after intestinal transplantation. As for the study in general: Recipients received multivisceral, liver-intestinal, or isolated intestinal transplants. Every recipient had anti-thymocyte globulin induction and about three years of tacrolimus plus steroids.

The germline CDR1 and CDR2 sequences are SGHTA and FQGTGA. This CDR3 is 17 amino acids long. Trimming cost V 1 base and J 0 bases, with 12 bases left between them. Only in-frame clones appear in the TCRdb table, and some are missing; sequencing was by immunoSEQ multiplex PCR. The sample records approximately 110,000 clones, roughly 92% being singletons. In regard to this clone: Its specificity is not known.

Findings and caveats of the study: Where graft-donor T cell macrochimerism was present, patients had high graft-versus-host to host-versus-graft clonal ratios in allografts.

The sequences come from unstimulated CD4+ T cells sorted from spleen or lymph node cells, collected before transplant. The rearrangement joins TRBV7-3 to TRBJ2-2; the D call may be TRBD1 or TRBD2 (5 bases each). This clonotype was sampled from a human donor who was the organ donor for an intestinal transplant. The CDR3 reads CASSLIGDPANTGELFF. CDR3 nucleotides: TGTGCCAGCAGCTTAATCGGGGACCCCGCGAACACCGGGGAGCTGTTTTTT.